The next 20 T cell receptor beta chains were all read from a single sample in a study of cytomegalovirus exposure and HLA in healthy donors. Assay: immunoSEQ multiplex PCR; the TCRdb copy retains only in-frame clones and omits some. The table lists around 95,000 clones, 85% of them singletons. Sample: PBMCs. These TCRs come from a man aged 18-30 years in good health and CMV-seropositive.

In nucleotides, the CDR3 is TGTGCCAGCTCACCTGGGACGGGACTAGAGGGGGATGAGCAGTTCTTC. It yields the protein CASSPGTGLEGDEQFF. The chain carries TRBV18 and TRBJ2-1; TRBD2 aligns across 8 bases. From germline, CDR1 is KGHSH and CDR2 LQKENI. Trimming removed 3 bases from V and 8 bases from J; junction bases left unmatched: 12. There are 16 residues in the CDR3. The full variable domain, its missing parts supplied by reference TRBV18 and TRBJ2-1, is NAGVMQNPRHLVRRRGQEARLRCSPMKGHSHVYWYRQLPEEGLKFMVYLQKENIIDESGMPKERFSAEFPKEGPSILRIQQVVRGDSAAYFCASSPGTGLEGDEQFFGPGTRLTVL.

The gene calls are TRBV30 and TRBJ1-2; D gene ambiguous. Germline assignment: CDR1 GTSNPN and CDR2 SVGIG (reference sequence). The CDR3 contains 12 residues. Trimming took 0 bases from V and 8 from J, leaving 10 bases between them. The chain's CDR3 is CAWSVRGSGYTF. In DNA, the CDR3 is TGTGCCTGGAGTGTACGCGGTTCCGGCTACACCTTC.

The CDR3 sequence is CASSLDRGFTEAFF. The DNA for the CDR3 is TGTGCCAGCAGCTTGGACAGGGGGTTTACTGAAGCTTTCTTT. V is TRBV5-4 and J is TRBJ1-1; TRBD1 matches at 8 bases. CDR1 and CDR2 (germline): SGHNT, YYREEE (reference sequence). V shed 0 bases and J 5 bases; nucleotides not matched to a gene: 3. The CDR3 is 14 amino acids.

This chain links TRBV28 with TRBJ2-2; TRBD2 matches at 7 bases. The germline gives CDR1 MDHEN, CDR2 SYDVKM. The CDR3 spans 15 residues. Trimming cost V 3 bases and J 3 bases; bases outside gene matches: 4. The CDR3 sequence: CASSLGGMDTGELFF. Written as DNA, the CDR3 is TGTGCCAGCAGTTTGGGAGGGATGGACACCGGGGAGCTGTTTTTT.

The chain joins TRBV2 to TRBJ2-7; the match to TRBD1 covers 7 bases. The CDR3 spans 14 residues. Germline values: CDR1 SNHLY, CDR2 FYNNEI. The V gene end was trimmed by 6 bases and the J gene end by 3 bases; junction bases not matched to a gene: 8. The CDR3, as DNA: TGTGCCAGCAGCCCCGGTCACAGGGGCTACGAGCAGTACTTC. This translates into CASSPGHRGYEQYF.

CDR3 sequence: CASSPQFQGVRTEAFF. The CDR3 nucleotides read TGTGCCAGCTCACCACAATTTCAGGGGGTAAGAACTGAAGCTTTCTTT. The gene calls are TRBV18 and TRBJ1-1, with 7 nucleotides matching TRBD1. Trimming at V came to 1 base and at J to 5 bases, leaving 10 bases not matched to a gene. CDR1 and CDR2 (germline): KGHSH, LQKENI. The CDR3 contains 16 residues.

The V call is TRBV4-1, the J call TRBJ2-5; 15 bases are shared with TRBD2. This CDR3 has 15 residues. Germline V gives CDR1 MGHRA, CDR2 YSYEKL. J gave up 4 bases and V 3 bases, and 0 bases lay outside the gene matches. For the CDR3, the DNA is TGCGCCAGCAGCCAGGGACTAGCGGGAGGAGAGACCCAGTACTTC. Its translation: CASSQGLAGGETQYF.

The chain links TRBV5-5 to TRBJ2-1; 9 bases are shared with TRBD1. V trimming: 4 bases; J trimming: 4 bases; junction bases outside the gene matches: 9. Germline loops: CDR1 SGHKS, CDR2 YYEKEE (reference sequence). The CDR3 has 16 amino acids. The CDR3 nucleotides read TGTGCCAGCAGCCGAGGACAGGGGACCGCATACAATGAGCAGTTCTTC. Translation: CASSRGQGTAYNEQFF. The whole variable domain, filled in from reference TRBV5-5 and TRBJ2-1, reads DAGVTQSPTHLIKTRGQQVTLRCSPISGHKSVSWYQQVLGQGPQFIFQYYEKEERGRGNFPDRFSARQFPNYSSELNVNALLLGDSALYLCASSRGQGTAYNEQFFGPGTRLTVL.

The chain links TRBV6-6 to TRBJ2-1; TRBD2 matches at 8 bases. This CDR3 is built from 12 residues. Germline values: CDR1 MNHNY, CDR2 SVGAGI (reference sequence). Trimming at V came to 2 bases and at J to 10 bases, leaving 1 base not matched to a gene. CDR3 DNA sequence: TGTGCCAGCAGTTACCGGGGGGGCGAGCAGTTCTTC. Protein product: CASSYRGGEQFF.

The rearrangement uses TRBV25-1 and TRBJ2-3; 8 bases line up with TRBD2. The ends lost 0 bases at V and 0 bases at J; junction bases unmatched: 5. CDR3 length: 17 amino acids. In germline, CDR1 is MGHDK, CDR2 SYGVNS. The CDR3 sequence is CASSEYLASGSTDTQYF. CDR3 nucleotide sequence: TGTGCCAGCAGTGAATATTTGGCTAGCGGGAGCACAGATACGCAGTATTTT.

This chain links TRBV7-2 with TRBJ2-3; D is possibly TRBD2 (5 bases). Trimming removed 4 bases at V and 5 bases at J, with 10 bases between. Per germline, CDR1 SGHTA and CDR2 FQGNSA. CDR3 length: 13 residues. CDR3 sequence reads: CASSSLREDTQYF. The CDR3 DNA is TGTGCCAGCAGCTCACTACGGGAAGATACGCAGTATTTT.

J is TRBJ2-1 and V is TRBV4-1, with a possible D match to TRBD2 (5 bases). CDR1 is MGHRA, CDR2 YSYEKL, per germline. Trimming removed 1 base at V and 3 bases at J, with 13 bases between. The CDR3 is 16 amino acids. The CDR3 protein is CASSQGGAVSYNEQFF. As DNA, the CDR3 is TGCGCCAGCAGCCAAGGAGGAGCGGTAAGCTACAATGAGCAGTTCTTC.

V gene TRBV5-1 combines with J gene TRBJ1-2, with TRBD1 matching over 8 bases. Germline V gives CDR1 SGHRS, CDR2 YFSETQ. The trim removed 0 bases at V and 6 bases at J, leaving 4 bases unmatched. This CDR3 has 14 residues. The CDR3 reads CASSLGTGLNGYTF. CDR3 sequence (DNA): TGCGCCAGCAGCTTGGGGACAGGGCTTAATGGCTACACCTTC.

The V gene is TRBV15, the J gene TRBJ2-5, with 13 positions matching TRBD2. The trim removed 4 bases at V and 5 bases at J, leaving 4 bases unmatched. The V gene's germline CDR1 is LNHNV and CDR2 YYDKDF (reference sequence). This CDR3 region has 15 residues. The CDR3 spells CATSTGTSGAETQYF. In DNA, the CDR3 is TGTGCCACCAGCACCGGGACTAGCGGGGCGGAGACCCAGTACTTC.

Only one count was recorded for this clone. V usage is TRBV7-3 and J usage is TRBJ2-3; possible D gene TRBD2, 6 bases. The CDR3 length is 14 residues. Germline CDR1 reads SGHTA; CDR2 reads FQGTGA. Trimming removed 0 bases at V and 4 bases at J, with 8 bases between. This chain's CDR3 is CASSLTGGADTQYF. CDR3 in DNA: TGTGCCAGCAGCTTAACGGGGGGTGCAGATACGCAGTATTTT.

This clone has just a few counts. The chain has TRBV4-2 and TRBJ1-5; D is undetermined. Germline V gene lookup returns CDR1 LGHNA and CDR2 YNFKEQ. The CDR3 is 13 amino acids. V lost 4 bases and J 0 bases, leaving 4 bases between the germline ends. The DNA for the CDR3 is TGTGCCAGCAGCCTCAATAGCAATCAGCCCCAGCATTTT. This translates into CASSLNSNQPQHF.

The CDR3 here is CASSPGGYEQYF. The CDR3 nucleotides read TGTGCCAGCAGCCCCGGGGGGTACGAGCAGTACTTC. The chain is built from TRBV14 and TRBJ2-7; 7 positions match TRBD2. The CDR3 consists of 12 residues. J gave up 4 bases and V 4 bases, and 1 base lay outside the gene matches. Per germline, CDR1 SGHDN and CDR2 FVKESK.

The V and J genes are TRBV28 and TRBJ2-7; D not certain. CDR1 is MDHEN, CDR2 SYDVKM, per germline. Trimming took 3 bases from V and 4 from J, leaving 7 bases between them. The CDR3 contains 12 residues. CDR3 loop: CASSFPGYEQYF. CDR3 DNA sequence: TGTGCCAGCAGTTTTCCCGGGTACGAGCAGTACTTC.

This chain connects TRBV10-1 to TRBJ2-2; maybe TRBD2 (5 bases). Germline V lookup: CDR1 WNHNN, CDR2 SYGVQD (reference sequence). Trimming shortened V by 3 bases and J by 3 bases, and 14 bases separated the two germline ends. This CDR3 is built from 16 residues. As DNA, the CDR3 is TGCGCCAGCAGTGACGACGCCCGGGGTCACACCGGGGAGCTGTTTTTT. Protein sequence: CASSDDARGHTGELFF.

In its sample, this clone was seen once. V and J are TRBV4-1 and TRBJ1-1, with 7 nucleotides matching TRBD1. With V trimmed by 0 bases and J by 0 bases, 1 base remained unmatched. The germline gives CDR1 MGHRA, CDR2 YSYEKL. CDR3 length: 15 residues. The CDR3 spells CASSQEQGMNTEAFF. The CDR3 DNA sequence: TGCGCCAGCAGCCAAGAACAGGGGATGAACACTGAAGCTTTCTTT.